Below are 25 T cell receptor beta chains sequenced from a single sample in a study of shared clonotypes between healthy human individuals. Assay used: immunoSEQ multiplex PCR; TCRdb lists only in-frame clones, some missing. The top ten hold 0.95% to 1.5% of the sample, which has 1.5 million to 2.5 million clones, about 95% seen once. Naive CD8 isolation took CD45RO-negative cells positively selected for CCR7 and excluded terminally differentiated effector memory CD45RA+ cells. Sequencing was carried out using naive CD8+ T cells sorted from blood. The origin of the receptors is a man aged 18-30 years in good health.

The DNA of the CDR3 is TGTGCCAGCAGCTTAAAGGACGGCCCTAGCACAGATACGCAGTATTTT. Protein sequence: CASSLKDGPSTDTQYF. This chain uses TRBV7-3 with TRBJ2-3; no clear D gene. Germline CDR1 is SGHTA and CDR2 is FQGTGA. CDR3 length: 16 residues. With 1 base removed from V and 0 bases from J, the gap between germline ends came to 11 bases.

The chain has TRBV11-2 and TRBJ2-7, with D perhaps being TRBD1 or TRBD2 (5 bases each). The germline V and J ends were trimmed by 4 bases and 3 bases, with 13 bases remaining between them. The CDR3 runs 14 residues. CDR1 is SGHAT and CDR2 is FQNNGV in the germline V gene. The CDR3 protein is CASSWPGTSYEQYF. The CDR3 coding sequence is TGTGCCAGCAGCTGGCCCGGGACCAGCTACGAGCAGTACTTC.

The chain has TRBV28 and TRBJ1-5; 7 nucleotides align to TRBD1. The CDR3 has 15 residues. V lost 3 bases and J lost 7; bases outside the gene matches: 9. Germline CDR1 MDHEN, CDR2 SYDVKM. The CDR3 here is CASSFATGTEQPQHF. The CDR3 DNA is TGTGCCAGCAGTTTTGCGACAGGGACGGAGCAGCCCCAGCATTTT.

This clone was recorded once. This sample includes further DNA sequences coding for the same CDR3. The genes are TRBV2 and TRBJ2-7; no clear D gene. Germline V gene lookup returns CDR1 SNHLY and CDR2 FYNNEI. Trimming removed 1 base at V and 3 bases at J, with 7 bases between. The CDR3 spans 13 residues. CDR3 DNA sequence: TGTGCCAGCAGTGAAGGGACGGTCTACGAGCAGTACTTC. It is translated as CASSEGTVYEQYF.

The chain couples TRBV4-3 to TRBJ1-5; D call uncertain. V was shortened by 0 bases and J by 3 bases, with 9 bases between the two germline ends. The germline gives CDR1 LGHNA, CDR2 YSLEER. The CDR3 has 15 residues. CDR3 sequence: CASSQEVGSNQPQHF. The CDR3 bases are TGCGCCAGCAGCCAAGAGGTAGGATCCAATCAGCCCCAGCATTTT.

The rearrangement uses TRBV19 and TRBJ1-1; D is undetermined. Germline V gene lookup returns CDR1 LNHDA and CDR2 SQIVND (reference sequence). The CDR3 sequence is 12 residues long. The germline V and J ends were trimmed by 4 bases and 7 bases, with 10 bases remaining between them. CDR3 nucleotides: TGTGCCAGTAGTACCCCGGGCCTTGAAGCTTTCTTT. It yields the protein CASSTPGLEAFF. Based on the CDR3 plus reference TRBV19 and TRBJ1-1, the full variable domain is DGGITQSPKYLFRKEGQNVTLSCEQNLNHDAMYWYRQDPGQGLRLIYYSQIVNDFQKGDIAEGYSVSREKKESFPLTVTSAQKNPTAFYLCASSTPGLEAFFGQGTRLTVV.

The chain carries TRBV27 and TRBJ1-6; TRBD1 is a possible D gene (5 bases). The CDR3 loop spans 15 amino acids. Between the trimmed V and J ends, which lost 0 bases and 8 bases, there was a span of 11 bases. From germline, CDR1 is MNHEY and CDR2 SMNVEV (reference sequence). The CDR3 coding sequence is TGTGCCAGCAGTTTATCTGGGGGAGAGGATTCACCCCTCCACTTT. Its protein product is CASSLSGGEDSPLHF.

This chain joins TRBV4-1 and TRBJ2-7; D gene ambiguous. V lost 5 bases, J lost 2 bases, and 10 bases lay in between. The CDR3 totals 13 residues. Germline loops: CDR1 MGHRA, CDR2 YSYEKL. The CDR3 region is CASSSDKTYEQYF. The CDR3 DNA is TGCGCCAGCAGCTCCGACAAAACCTACGAGCAGTACTTC.

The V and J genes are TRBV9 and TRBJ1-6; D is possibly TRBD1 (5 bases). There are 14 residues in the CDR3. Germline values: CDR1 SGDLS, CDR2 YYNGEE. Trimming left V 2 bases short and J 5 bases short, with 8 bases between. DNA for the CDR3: TGTGCCAGCAGCGTTGGCAGGGATAATTCACCCCTCCACTTT. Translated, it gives CASSVGRDNSPLHF.

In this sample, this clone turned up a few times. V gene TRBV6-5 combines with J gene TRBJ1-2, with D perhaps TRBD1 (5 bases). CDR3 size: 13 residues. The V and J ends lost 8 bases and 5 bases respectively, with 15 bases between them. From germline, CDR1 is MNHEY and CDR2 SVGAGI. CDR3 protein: CASGPPGLYGYTF. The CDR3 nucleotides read TGTGCCAGCGGCCCGCCAGGGTTATATGGCTACACCTTC.

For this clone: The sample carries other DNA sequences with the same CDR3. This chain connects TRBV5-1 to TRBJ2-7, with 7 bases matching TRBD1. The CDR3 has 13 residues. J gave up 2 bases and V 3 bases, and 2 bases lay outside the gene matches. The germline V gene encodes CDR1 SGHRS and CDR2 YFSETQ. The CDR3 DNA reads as TGCGCCAGCAGCTACGGGACAGCCTACGAGCAGTACTTC. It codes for CASSYGTAYEQYF.

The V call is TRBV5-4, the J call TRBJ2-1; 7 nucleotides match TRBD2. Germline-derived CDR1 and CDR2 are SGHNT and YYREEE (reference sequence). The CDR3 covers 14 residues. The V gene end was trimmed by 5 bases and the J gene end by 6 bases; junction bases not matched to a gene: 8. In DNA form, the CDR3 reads TGTGCCAGCAGGTCGCGGGAGTGGTTCAATGAGCAGTTCTTC. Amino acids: CASRSREWFNEQFF.

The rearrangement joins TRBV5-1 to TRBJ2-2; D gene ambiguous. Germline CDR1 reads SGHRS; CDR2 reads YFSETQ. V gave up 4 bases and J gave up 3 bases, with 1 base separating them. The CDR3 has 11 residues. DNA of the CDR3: TGCGCCAGCAGCCACACCGGGGAGCTGTTTTTT. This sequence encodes CASSHTGELFF.

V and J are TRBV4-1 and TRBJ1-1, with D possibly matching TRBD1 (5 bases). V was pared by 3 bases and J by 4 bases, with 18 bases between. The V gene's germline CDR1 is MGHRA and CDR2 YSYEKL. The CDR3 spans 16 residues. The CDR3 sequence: CASSHASAGTGTEAFF. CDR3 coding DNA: TGCGCCAGCAGCCATGCTAGTGCTGGGACGGGCACTGAAGCTTTCTTT.

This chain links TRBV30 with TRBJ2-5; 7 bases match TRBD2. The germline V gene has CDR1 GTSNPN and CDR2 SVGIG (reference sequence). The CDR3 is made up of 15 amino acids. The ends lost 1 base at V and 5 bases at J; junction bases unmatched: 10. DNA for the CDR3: TGTGCCTGGAGTGGACTCCAGGGAGGGAAGGAGACCCAGTACTTC. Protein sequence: CAWSGLQGGKETQYF. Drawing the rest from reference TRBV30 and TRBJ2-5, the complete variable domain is SQTIHQWPATLVQPVGSPLSLECTVEGTSNPNLYWYRQAAGRGLQLLFYSVGIGQISSEVPQNLSASRPQDRQFILSSKKLLLSDSGFYLCAWSGLQGGKETQYFGPGTRLLVL.

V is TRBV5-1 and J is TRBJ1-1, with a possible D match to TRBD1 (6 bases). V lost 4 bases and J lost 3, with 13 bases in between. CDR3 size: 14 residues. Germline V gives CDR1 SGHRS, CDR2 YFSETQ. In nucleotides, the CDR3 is TGCGCCAGCAGCCTTTCAAGGACAGACACTGAAGCTTTCTTT. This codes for CASSLSRTDTEAFF. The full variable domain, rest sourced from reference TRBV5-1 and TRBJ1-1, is KAGVTQTPRYLIKTRGQQVTLSCSPISGHRSVSWYQQTPGQGLQFLFEYFSETQRNKGNFPGRFSGRQFSNSRSEMNVSTLELGDSALYLCASSLSRTDTEAFFGQGTRLTVV.

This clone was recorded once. CDR3 amino acids: CASSGGRGTGELFF. Written as DNA, the CDR3 is TGTGCCAGCAGCGGGGGGCGGGGGACCGGGGAGCTGTTTTTT. V and J are TRBV25-1 and TRBJ2-2, with D possibly being TRBD2 (7 bases). Germline values: CDR1 MGHDK, CDR2 SYGVNS. CDR3 length equals 14 residues. Trimming took off 6 bases at V and 5 bases at J, with 13 bases between the two ends.

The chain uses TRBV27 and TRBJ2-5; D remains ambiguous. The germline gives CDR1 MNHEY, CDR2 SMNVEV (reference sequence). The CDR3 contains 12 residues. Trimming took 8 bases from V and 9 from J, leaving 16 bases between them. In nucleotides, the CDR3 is TGTGCCAGCGGCTCGACGGTCCTGGCCCAGTACTTC. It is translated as CASGSTVLAQYF.

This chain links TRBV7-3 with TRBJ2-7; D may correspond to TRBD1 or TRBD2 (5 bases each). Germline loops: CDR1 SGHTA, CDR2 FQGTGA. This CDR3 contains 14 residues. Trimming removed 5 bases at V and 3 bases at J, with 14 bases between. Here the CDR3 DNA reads TGTGCCAGCAGCCCTGGACCAGGGAGCTACGAGCAGTACTTC. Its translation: CASSPGPGSYEQYF.

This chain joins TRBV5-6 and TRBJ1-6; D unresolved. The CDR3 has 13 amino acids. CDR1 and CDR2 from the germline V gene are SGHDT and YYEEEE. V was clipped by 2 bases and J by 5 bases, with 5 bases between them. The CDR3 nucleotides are TGTGCCAGCAGCTTTCCGGATAATTCACCCCTCCACTTT. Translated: CASSFPDNSPLHF.

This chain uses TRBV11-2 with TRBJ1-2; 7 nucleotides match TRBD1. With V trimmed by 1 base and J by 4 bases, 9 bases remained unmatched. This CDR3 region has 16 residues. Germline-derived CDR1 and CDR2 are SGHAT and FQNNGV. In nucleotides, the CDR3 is TGTGCCAGCAGCTTAGGGGAGGGGGCACCCACCTATGGCTACACCTTC. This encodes CASSLGEGAPTYGYTF.

As DNA, the CDR3 is TGTGCCAGCAGTTACTCAGGGGGCTTAAACTATGGCTACACCTTC. Protein product: CASSYSGGLNYGYTF. The chain combines TRBV28 with TRBJ1-2; 8 bases are shared with TRBD1. CDR3 length equals 15 residues. The V segment lost 4 bases and the J segment 2 bases; nucleotides outside the gene matches: 6. CDR1 is MDHEN, CDR2 SYDVKM, per germline.

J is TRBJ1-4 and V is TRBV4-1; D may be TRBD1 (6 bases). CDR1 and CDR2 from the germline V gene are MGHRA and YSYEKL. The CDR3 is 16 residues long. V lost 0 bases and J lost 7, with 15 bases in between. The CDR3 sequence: CASSQEGRGWGEKLFF. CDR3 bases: TGCGCCAGCAGCCAAGAGGGCAGGGGTTGGGGTGAAAAACTGTTTTTT.

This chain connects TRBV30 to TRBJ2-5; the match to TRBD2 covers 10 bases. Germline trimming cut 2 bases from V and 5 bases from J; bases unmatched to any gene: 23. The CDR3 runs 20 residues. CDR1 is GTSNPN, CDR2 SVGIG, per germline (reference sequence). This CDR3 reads CAWSSTPQWTLAGAGETQYF. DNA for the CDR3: TGTGCCTGGAGTTCAACACCCCAGTGGACCCTAGCGGGAGCGGGGGAGACCCAGTACTTC. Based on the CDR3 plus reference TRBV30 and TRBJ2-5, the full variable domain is SQTIHQWPATLVQPVGSPLSLECTVEGTSNPNLYWYRQAAGRGLQLLFYSVGIGQISSEVPQNLSASRPQDRQFILSSKKLLLSDSGFYLCAWSSTPQWTLAGAGETQYFGPGTRLLVL.

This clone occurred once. Here the CDR3 DNA reads TGCAGCGACAATGACGTAACTAGCGAGAAAGAGACCCAGTACTTC. Amino acid sequence: CSDNDVTSEKETQYF. The chain is built from TRBV29-1 and TRBJ2-5; 7 bases line up with TRBD2. Germline V CDR1 and CDR2: SQVTM, ANQGSEA. V lost 7 bases and J lost 3; bases outside the gene matches: 14. The length of the CDR3 is 15 residues.